Below are 3 T cell receptor beta chains sequenced from a single sample in a study of radiotherapy plus CTLA-4 blockade in lung cancer listed by TCRdb under 2018. The library was made by the immunoSEQ multiplex PCR assay. The table comes from immuneACCESS by way of TCRdb, which keeps in-frame sequences with V and J called. Part of the clones is missing from these tables; in studies checked, under half for an unresolved V gene and the rest for unknown reasons. The sample profile shows over 75,000 clones; 83% of them were found once. 0.65% to 1% of the sample is taken by the ten largest. Here the sequenced sample was peripheral blood, taken from a patient treated with radiotherapy plus ipilimumab. Receptors were obtained from a human donor with non-small cell lung cancer who had stable disease on radiotherapy plus ipilimumab.

This chain uses TRBV28 with TRBJ2-7; D is perhaps TRBD1 (5 bases). The CDR3 has 14 amino acids. Looked up from germline, CDR1 is MDHEN and CDR2 is SYDVKM. Trimming removed 2 bases from V and 1 base from J, with 9 bases in between. The CDR3 here is CASSLVQVSYEQYF. In DNA, the CDR3 is TGTGCCAGCAGTTTAGTACAGGTTTCCTACGAGCAGTACTTC.

The chain recombines TRBV7-8 with TRBJ1-5; the D gene is possibly TRBD1 (5 bases). The V end was cut by 0 bases, the J end by 4 bases, with 13 bases between. CDR3 length: 16 amino acids. Germline V CDR1 and CDR2: SGHVS, FQNEAQ. CDR3 DNA sequence: TGTGCCAGCAGCTTAGCGAATGAGGGGCTTAATCAGCCCCAGCATTTT. Translation: CASSLANEGLNQPQHF.

This clone has only a few counts. The gene calls are TRBV2 and TRBJ1-6; weak D call: TRBD1 (5 bases). V was clipped by 4 bases and J by 5 bases, with 15 bases between them. This CDR3 is 16 amino acids long. Germline CDR1 SNHLY, CDR2 FYNNEI. The CDR3 spells CASSAQGAKNNSPLHF. The CDR3 DNA reads as TGTGCCAGCAGTGCGCAGGGAGCTAAAAATAATTCACCCCTCCACTTT. The full variable domain, in which reference TRBV2 and TRBJ1-6 provide the parts outside the CDR3, is EPEVTQTPSHQVTQMGQEVILRCVPISNHLYFYWYRQILGQKVEFLVSFYNNEISEKSEIFDDQFSVERPDGSNFTLKIRSTKLEDSAMYFCASSAQGAKNNSPLHFGNGTRLTVT.